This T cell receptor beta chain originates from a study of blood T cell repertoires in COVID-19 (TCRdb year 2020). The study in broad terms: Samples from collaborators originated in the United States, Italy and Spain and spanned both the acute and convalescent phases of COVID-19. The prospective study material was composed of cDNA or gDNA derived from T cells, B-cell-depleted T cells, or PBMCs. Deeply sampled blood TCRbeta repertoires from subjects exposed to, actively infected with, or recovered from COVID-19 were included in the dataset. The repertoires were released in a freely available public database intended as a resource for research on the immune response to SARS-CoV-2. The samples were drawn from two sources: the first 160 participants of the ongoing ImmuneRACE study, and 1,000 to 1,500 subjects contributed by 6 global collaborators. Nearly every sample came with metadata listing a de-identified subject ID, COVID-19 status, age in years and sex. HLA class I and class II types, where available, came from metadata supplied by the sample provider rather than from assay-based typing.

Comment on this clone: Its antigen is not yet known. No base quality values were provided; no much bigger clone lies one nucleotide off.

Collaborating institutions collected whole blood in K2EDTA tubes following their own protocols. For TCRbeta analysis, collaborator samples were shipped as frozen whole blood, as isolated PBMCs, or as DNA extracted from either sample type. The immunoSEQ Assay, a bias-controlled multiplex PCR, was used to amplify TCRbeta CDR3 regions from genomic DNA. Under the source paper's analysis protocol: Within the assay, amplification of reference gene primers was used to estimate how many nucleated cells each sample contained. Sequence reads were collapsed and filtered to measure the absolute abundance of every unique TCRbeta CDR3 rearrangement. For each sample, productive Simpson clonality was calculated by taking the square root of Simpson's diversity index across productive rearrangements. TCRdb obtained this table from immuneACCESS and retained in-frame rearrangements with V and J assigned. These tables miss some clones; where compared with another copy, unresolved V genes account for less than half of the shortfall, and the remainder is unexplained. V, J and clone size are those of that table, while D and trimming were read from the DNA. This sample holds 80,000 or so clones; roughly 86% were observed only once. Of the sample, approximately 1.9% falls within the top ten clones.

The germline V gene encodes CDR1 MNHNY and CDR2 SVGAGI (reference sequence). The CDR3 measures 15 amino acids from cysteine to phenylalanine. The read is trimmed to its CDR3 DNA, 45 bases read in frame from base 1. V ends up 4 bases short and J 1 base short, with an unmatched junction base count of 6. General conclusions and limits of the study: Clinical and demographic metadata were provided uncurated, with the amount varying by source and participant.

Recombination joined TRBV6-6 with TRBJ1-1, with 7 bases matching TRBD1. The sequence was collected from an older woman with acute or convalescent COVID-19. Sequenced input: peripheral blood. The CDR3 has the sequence CASSLSGGGNTEAFF. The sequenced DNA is TGTGCCAGCAGTTTGTCAGGGGGAGGGAACACTGAAGCTTTCTTT.